The 27 T cell receptor beta chains listed next were all sequenced from one sample in a study of cytomegalovirus exposure and HLA in healthy donors. The PCR employed 60 Vbeta primers together with 13 Jbeta primers. Profiling relied on immunoSEQ multiplex PCR, and the TCRdb table lists in-frame clones only, not all of them. Of about 170,000 clones listed, over 65% are singletons. The specimen sequenced was PBMCs. These receptors were obtained from a female donor in good health and CMV-seronegative.

The chain links TRBV18 to TRBJ2-7, with 8 nucleotides matching TRBD1. V was pared by 0 bases and J by 2 bases, with 3 bases of the junction left unmatched. The CDR3 sequence is 15 residues long. The germline gives CDR1 KGHSH, CDR2 LQKENI. The CDR3, as DNA: TGTGCCAGCTCACCACCGGGACAGGATCCCTACGAGCAGTACTTC. Its protein product is CASSPPGQDPYEQYF. Full variable domain (missing parts from reference TRBV18 and TRBJ2-7): NAGVMQNPRHLVRRRGQEARLRCSPMKGHSHVYWYRQLPEEGLKFMVYLQKENIIDESGMPKERFSAEFPKEGPSILRIQQVVRGDSAAYFCASSPPGQDPYEQYFGPGTRLTVT.

The chain carries TRBV27 and TRBJ1-1; D perhaps matches TRBD1 (5 bases). The CDR3 is 16 amino acids. Looked up from germline, CDR1 is MNHEY and CDR2 is SMNVEV (reference sequence). V lost 2 bases, J lost 1 base, and 14 bases lay in between. Here the CDR3 reads CASSLGGGGRNTEAFF. Written as DNA, the CDR3 is TGTGCCAGCAGTTTAGGGGGGGGAGGTAGGAACACTGAAGCTTTCTTT.

V gene TRBV6-5 combines with J gene TRBJ2-7; 7 nucleotides align to TRBD1. CDR1 and CDR2 from the germline V gene are MNHEY and SVGAGI. The CDR3 is made up of 14 amino acids. The trim removed 2 bases at V and 4 bases at J, leaving 5 bases unmatched. The CDR3 here is CASSYVSGQYEQYF. CDR3 nucleotides: TGTGCCAGCAGTTACGTCTCGGGACAGTACGAGCAGTACTTC.

This chain connects TRBV5-1 to TRBJ2-2; D ambiguous. V gave up 0 bases and J gave up 1 base, with 4 bases separating them. CDR1 and CDR2 from the germline V gene are SGHRS and YFSETQ. The CDR3 loop spans 14 amino acids. CDR3 in DNA: TGCGCCAGCAGCTTGGTTCAGAACACCGGGGAGCTGTTTTTT. As protein: CASSLVQNTGELFF.

The chain couples TRBV5-8 to TRBJ2-1; D unclear. The germline V gene has CDR1 SGHTS and CDR2 YDEGEE. CDR3 length equals 14 residues. Trimming removed 0 bases at V and 4 bases at J, with 8 bases between. CDR3 in DNA: TGTGCCAGCAGCTTGGTGCCAGAATACAATGAGCAGTTCTTC. This codes for CASSLVPEYNEQFF.

The V gene is TRBV30, the J gene TRBJ2-1; no reliable D call. Germline CDR1 GTSNPN, CDR2 SVGIG (reference sequence). This CDR3 contains 13 residues. Trimming pared 1 base from V and 3 bases from J, leaving 7 bases between. The CDR3 DNA sequence: TGTGCCTGGAGTGGCGGCAACTACAATGAGCAGTTCTTC. It is translated as CAWSGGNYNEQFF. The full variable domain, rest sourced from reference TRBV30 and TRBJ2-1, is SQTIHQWPATLVQPVGSPLSLECTVEGTSNPNLYWYRQAAGRGLQLLFYSVGIGQISSEVPQNLSASRPQDRQFILSSKKLLLSDSGFYLCAWSGGNYNEQFFGPGTRLTVL.

This chain connects TRBV7-2 to TRBJ1-3; no clear D gene. Germline V lookup: CDR1 SGHTA, CDR2 FQGNSA. Trimming shortened V by 1 base and J by 4 bases, and 23 bases separated the two germline ends. CDR3 length: 19 residues. Here the CDR3 reads CASSLGGGGFGFFGNTIYF. In DNA form, the CDR3 reads TGTGCCAGCAGCTTAGGGGGAGGAGGGTTCGGTTTTTTCGGAAACACCATATATTTT.

The rearrangement joins TRBV4-3 to TRBJ1-1; D ambiguous. There are 13 residues in the CDR3. The germline V gene has CDR1 LGHNA and CDR2 YSLEER. The V gene lost 6 bases and the J gene lost 2 bases, with 10 bases spanning the gap. DNA for the CDR3: TGCGCCAGCAGTCCACACCATAACACTGAAGCTTTCTTT. Amino acids: CASSPHHNTEAFF.

In DNA form, the CDR3 reads TGCAGCGTTGAAGATCCCCTAGCGGGAGGACCATACGAGCAGTACTTC. Its protein product is CSVEDPLAGGPYEQYF. J is TRBJ2-7 and V is TRBV29-1; 11 bases agree with TRBD2. The CDR3 extends over 16 amino acids. CDR1 and CDR2 from the germline V gene are SQVTM and ANQGSEA. The V and J ends lost 0 bases and 4 bases, in that order; junction bases with no gene match: 8.

This rearrangement joins TRBV18 to TRBJ2-4, with 7 bases matching TRBD1. CDR1 and CDR2 from the germline V gene are KGHSH and LQKENI. The CDR3 is 14 amino acids. V trimming: 3 bases; J trimming: 6 bases; junction bases outside the gene matches: 5. The CDR3 region has the DNA TGTGCCAGCTCACCGGACAGGTCGAGAAACATTCAGTACTTC. Amino acids: CASSPDRSRNIQYF.

This chain uses TRBV4-1 with TRBJ2-7, with TRBD1 matching 9 bases. Trimming at V came to 0 bases and at J to 4 bases, leaving 4 bases not matched to a gene. The CDR3 spans 15 residues. Germline CDR1 is MGHRA and CDR2 is YSYEKL. The CDR3 DNA sequence: TGCGCCAGCAGCCAAGATTCACAGGGGGCTTACGAGCAGTACTTC. It yields the protein CASSQDSQGAYEQYF.

This chain joins TRBV6-5 and TRBJ1-3, with D maybe TRBD1 (6 bases). The CDR3 runs to 15 residues. The V end was cut by 7 bases, the J end by 0 bases, with 13 bases between. Germline values: CDR1 MNHEY, CDR2 SVGAGI. CDR3: CASTYLGGSGNTIYF. CDR3 DNA sequence: TGTGCCAGCACCTACCTAGGGGGCTCTGGAAACACCATATATTTT.

V and J are TRBV28 and TRBJ2-3, with D perhaps TRBD2 (6 bases). The CDR3 is 13 residues long. The V end was cut by 8 bases, the J end by 6 bases, with 15 bases between. CDR1 MDHEN and CDR2 SYDVKM come from the germline V gene. The DNA of the CDR3 is TGTGCCAGCGTCGGACTAACTCGCGATACGCAGTATTTT. It encodes CASVGLTRDTQYF.

This clone turned up a few times. The chain joins TRBV7-8 to TRBJ2-2, with 7 positions matching TRBD1. Germline values: CDR1 SGHVS, CDR2 FQNEAQ. The V and J ends lost 8 bases and 3 bases, in that order; junction bases with no gene match: 6. The CDR3 has 14 residues. CDR3 nucleotide sequence: TGTGCCAGCGGCTCGGGGACAGACACCGGGGAGCTGTTTTTT. Translated: CASGSGTDTGELFF. The full variable domain, in which reference TRBV7-8 and TRBJ2-2 provide the parts outside the CDR3, is GAGVSQSPRYKVAKRGQDVALRCDPISGHVSLFWYQQALGQGPEFLTYFQNEAQLDKSGLPSDRFFAERPEGSVSTLKIQRTQQEDSAVYLCASGSGTDTGELFFGEGSRLTVL.

This chain links TRBV18 with TRBJ2-2; D is perhaps TRBD2 (5 bases). The CDR3 is made up of 16 amino acids. Germline V gene lookup returns CDR1 KGHSH and CDR2 LQKENI. V dropped 3 bases and J dropped 1 base, with 12 bases sitting between them. The CDR3 DNA follows: TGTGCCAGCTCACCTTTTGAGGGCGAGAACACCGGGGAGCTGTTTTTT. Protein sequence: CASSPFEGENTGELFF.

This clone was counted only a few times. The V call is TRBV4-3, the J call TRBJ1-4, with TRBD1 identical over 7 bases. Per germline, CDR1 LGHNA and CDR2 YSLEER. V gave up 1 base and J gave up 8 bases; unmatched junction bases: 7. The CDR3 runs to 15 residues. CDR3 protein: CASSQGNRGGEKLFF. CDR3 sequence (DNA): TGCGCCAGCAGCCAAGGGAACAGGGGAGGCGAAAAACTGTTTTTT.

The chain links TRBV5-6 to TRBJ1-1; the match to TRBD1 covers 7 bases. Trimming removed 4 bases from V and 1 base from J; junction bases left unmatched: 7. Germline CDR1 SGHDT, CDR2 YYEEEE. This CDR3 has 15 residues. The CDR3 DNA reads TGTGCCAGCAGCCCGGGGGACAGAAAGAACACTGAAGCTTTCTTT. It yields the protein CASSPGDRKNTEAFF.

The chain joins TRBV5-1 to TRBJ2-1; 9 nucleotides agree with TRBD2. Looked up from germline, CDR1 is SGHRS and CDR2 is YFSETQ. The CDR3 is 15 residues long. The V gene end was trimmed by 4 bases and the J gene end by 5 bases; junction bases not matched to a gene: 7. The CDR3 DNA reads TGCGCCAGCAGCATGCGGGGGGGCCAAAACAATGAGCAGTTCTTC. Translating it yields CASSMRGGQNNEQFF.

This clone appeared a few times. CDR3 nucleotide sequence: TGTGCCAGCTCACTGGGACAGGCGAACACCGGGGAGCTGTTTTTT. Its translation: CASSLGQANTGELFF. This chain joins TRBV18 and TRBJ2-2, with 8 bases that match TRBD1. The germline V gene has CDR1 KGHSH and CDR2 LQKENI. This CDR3 is 15 amino acids long. The V gene end was trimmed by 4 bases and the J gene end by 0 bases; junction bases not matched to a gene: 1.

The sample holds one count of this clone. V gene TRBV7-6 combines with J gene TRBJ2-1; TRBD1 might be the D (6 bases). Trimming left V 5 bases short and J 6 bases short, with 14 bases between. Germline V gives CDR1 SGHVS, CDR2 FNYEAQ. There are 14 residues in the CDR3. The CDR3 DNA sequence: TGTGCCAGCAGCGAAGCGACAGGCGGCAATGAGCAGTTCTTC. It is translated as CASSEATGGNEQFF. The complete variable domain, with remaining parts taken from reference TRBV7-6 and TRBJ2-1, reads GAGVSQSPRYKVTKRGQDVALRCDPISGHVSLYWYRQALGQGPEFLTYFNYEAQQDKSGLPNDRFSAERPEGSISTLTIQRTEQRDSAMYRCASSEATGGNEQFFGPGTRLTVL.

This chain's CDR3 is CASSRRSTNEKLFF. CDR3 nucleotides: TGTGCCAGCAGTCGCAGGTCAACTAATGAAAAACTGTTTTTT. This rearrangement joins TRBV6-6 to TRBJ1-4; no clear D gene. The V gene's germline CDR1 is MNHNY and CDR2 SVGAGI (reference sequence). Trimming removed 5 bases at V and 0 bases at J, with 7 bases between. The CDR3 is 14 residues long.

The chain recombines TRBV2 with TRBJ1-1; 9 nucleotides agree with TRBD1. V shed 6 bases and J 4 bases; nucleotides not matched to a gene: 9. The germline V gene has CDR1 SNHLY and CDR2 FYNNEI. The CDR3 runs 15 residues. CDR3 sequence reads: CASRRPGQGTTEAFF. The CDR3 bases are TGTGCCAGCAGGAGACCAGGACAGGGGACCACTGAAGCTTTCTTT.

This sequence joins TRBV5-1 and TRBJ1-6; D is possibly TRBD1 (6 bases). The V end lost 4 bases, the J end lost 9 bases, and 14 bases lay between the germline ends. This CDR3 spans 14 amino acids. Germline CDR1 is SGHRS and CDR2 is YFSETQ. In nucleotides, the CDR3 is TGCGCCAGCAGCCCGCAGGACAGATCTTCACCCCTCCACTTT. Protein product: CASSPQDRSSPLHF.

A remark on this clone: A junction end diverges from the germline sequence, so it may reflect a read error. The chain carries TRBV19 and TRBJ2-6; possibly TRBD1 for D (6 bases). The CDR3 is 16 residues long. CDR1 is LNHDA and CDR2 is SQIVND in the germline V gene (reference sequence). CDR3 in amino acids: CASSKQGTSGANGLTF. For the CDR3, the DNA is TGTGCCAGTAGTAAACAGGGTACTTCTGGGGCCAACGGCCTGACTTTC.

CDR3 region: CASSLWLTGSSYEQYF. DNA of the CDR3: TGTGCCAGCAGCTTATGGTTGACAGGCAGCTCCTACGAGCAGTACTTC. The rearrangement links TRBV7-9 to TRBJ2-7, with a possible D match to TRBD1 (6 bases). The V end was cut by 2 bases, the J end by 0 bases, with 14 bases between. CDR3 size: 16 residues. Germline assignment: CDR1 SEHNR and CDR2 FQNEAQ (reference sequence).

V usage is TRBV6-1 and J usage is TRBJ1-2; 8 nucleotides match TRBD1. This CDR3 has 14 amino acids. Germline V lookup: CDR1 MNHNS, CDR2 SASEGT. J lost 2 bases, V lost 4 bases, and 3 bases had no gene match. CDR3 sequence: CASSGNRGNYGYTF. CDR3 coding DNA: TGTGCCAGCAGTGGGAACAGGGGGAACTATGGCTACACCTTC.

Remarks on this clone: The same CDR3 is also encoded by other DNA sequences in this sample. The V and J genes are TRBV11-2 and TRBJ1-5; D unresolved. Germline CDR1 SGHAT, CDR2 FQNNGV. Trimming removed 5 bases from V and 0 bases from J, with 5 bases in between. The CDR3 is 13 residues long. The CDR3 region is CASSLSSNQPQHF. As DNA, the CDR3 is TGTGCCAGCAGCCTCAGTAGCAATCAGCCCCAGCATTTT.